This is a list of T cell receptor beta chains from one sample in a study of shared clonotypes between healthy human individuals. Assay used: immunoSEQ multiplex PCR; TCRdb lists only in-frame clones, some missing. The sample records about 2.4 million clones, roughly 93% being singletons. Sequencing input: naive CD4+ T cells from PBMCs. These receptors were taken from a man aged 18 to 30 in good health. Some clones in this sample may be carry-over from other donors' samples. Both conserved end residues are part of each CDR3. D genes are given only for firm matches. The size entry is marked missing in some rows and otherwise reads once, few, many or a size class.

>TRBV28|TRBD1|NA|TRBJ1-1
TGTGCCAGCAGCACAGGGGGCGGGGGTAACACTGAAGCTTTCTTT
CASSTGGGGNTEAFF
>TRBV11-2|NA|NA|TRBJ1-3
TGTGCCAGCCGCGGGGGGGCTGGAAACACCATATATTTT
CASRGGAGNTIYF
>TRBV28|NA|NA|TRBJ2-5
TGTGCCAGCACCCCCGGTGGGCTACGGGAGACCCAGTACTTC
CASTPGGLRETQYF
>TRBV6-1|TRBD1|NA|TRBJ1-5
TGTGCCAGCAGCGAAGGGGGGGCAGGGGGATACTATAGCAATCAGCCCCAGCATTTT
CASSEGGAGGYYSNQPQHF
>TRBV5-6|NA|NA|TRBJ2-7
TGTGCCAGCAGCGCCGGACAGGGGGTGGCTAGCGGGAGTCGCTACGAGCAGTACTTC
CASSAGQGVASGSRYEQYF
>TRBV19|NA|NA|TRBJ1-4
TGTGCCAGTAGTATAGGGCTGGCTAATGAAAAACTGTTTTTT
CASSIGLANEKLFF
>TRBV6-5|TRBD2|NA|TRBJ2-3
TGTGCCAGCAGAACTAGCGGGGATACGCAGTATTTT
CASRTSGDTQYF
>TRBV7-9|TRBD2|NA|TRBJ2-3
TGTGCCAGCAGCTCCCAGGGGGCTAGCGGGAGTGATACGCAGTATTTT
CASSSQGASGSDTQYF
>TRBV28|TRBD1|few|TRBJ2-7
TGTGCCAGCAGTTTCGGGACAGGGATCGAGCAGTACTTC
CASSFGTGIEQYF
>TRBV18|TRBD1|once|TRBJ1-1
TGTGCCAGCTCACCACCTCAAGACAGGGGGACTGAAGCTTTCTTT
CASSPPQDRGTEAFF
>TRBV19|NA|NA|TRBJ2-1
TGTGCCAGTACGGGCGGGGGACAGGCGAACAATGAGCAGTTCTTC
CASTGGGQANNEQFF
>TRBV7-2|NA|NA|TRBJ1-6
TGTGCCAGCAGTCGAAACTGGGGGTCACCCCTCCACTTT
CASSRNWGSPLHF
>TRBV9|TRBD1|NA|TRBJ1-2
TGTGCCAGCAGCGCGCACGGGACAGGACATAATAGCAACTATGGCTACACCTTC
CASSAHGTGHNSNYGYTF
>TRBV28|NA|NA|TRBJ1-4
TGTGCCAGCAGTCCCACTCCTTCTGTCTTGTCGGGGGTCTTAGGTGAAAAACTGTTTTTT
CASSPTPSVLSGVLGEKLFF
>TRBV11-3|NA|NA|TRBJ2-1
TGTGCCAGCAGCTCGGACTCGTACAATGAGCAGTTCTTC
CASSSDSYNEQFF
>TRBV5-1|TRBD2|NA|TRBJ2-1
TGCGCCAGCACCCCACTAGCGGGAGACGACGGTGAGCAGTTCTTC
CASTPLAGDDGEQFF
>TRBV6-1|NA|NA|TRBJ1-2
TGTGCCAGCACCAAAATAGACAATAACTATGGCTACACCTTC
CASTKIDNNYGYTF
>TRBV19|TRBD1|NA|TRBJ1-2
TGTGCCAGGGGACAGGGCTCGTATGGCTACACCTTC
CARGQGSYGYTF
>TRBV11-2|TRBD1|once|TRBJ2-7
TGTGCCAGCAGCCTAATGGGACAGCCTTACGAGCAGTACTTC
CASSLMGQPYEQYF
>TRBV5-1|TRBD2|NA|TRBJ2-7
TGCGCCAGCAGCTCAGTAATAGCGGGAGAGGGGTACGAGCAGTACTTC
CASSSVIAGEGYEQYF
>TRBV5-4|NA|NA|TRBJ2-5
TGTGCCAGCAGCGCTTGGAGGGGAACCGATACAGGGGCGGGGGAGACCCAGTACTTC
CASSAWRGTDTGAGETQYF
>TRBV27|NA|NA|TRBJ2-7
TGTGCCAGCAGCCTACGAAGCGGGTTCTCCTACGAGCAGTACTTC
CASSLRSGFSYEQYF